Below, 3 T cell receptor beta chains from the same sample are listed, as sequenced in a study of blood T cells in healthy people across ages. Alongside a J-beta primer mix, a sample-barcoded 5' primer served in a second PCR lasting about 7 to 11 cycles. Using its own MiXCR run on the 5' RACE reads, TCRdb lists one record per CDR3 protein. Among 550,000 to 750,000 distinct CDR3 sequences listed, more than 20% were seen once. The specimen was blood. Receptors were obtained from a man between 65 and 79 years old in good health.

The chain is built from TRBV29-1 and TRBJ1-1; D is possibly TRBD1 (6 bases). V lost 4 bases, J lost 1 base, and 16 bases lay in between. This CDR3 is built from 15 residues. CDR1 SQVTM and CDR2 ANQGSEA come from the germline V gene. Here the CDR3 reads CSVVKSGGRNTEAFF. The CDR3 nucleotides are TGCAGCGTTGTCAAGTCGGGGGGCCGGAACACTGAAGCTTTCTTT.

The CDR3 reads CASSPSLAGRPYEQYF. CDR3 nucleotides: TGTGCCAGCAGTCCCTCCTTGGCGGGTCGGCCCTACGAGCAGTACTTC. The chain combines TRBV27 with TRBJ2-7, with D maybe TRBD2 (5 bases). This CDR3 has 16 amino acids. The germline V and J ends were trimmed by 5 bases and 2 bases, with 19 bases remaining between them. The germline CDR1 and CDR2 sequences are MNHEY and SMNVEV (reference sequence).

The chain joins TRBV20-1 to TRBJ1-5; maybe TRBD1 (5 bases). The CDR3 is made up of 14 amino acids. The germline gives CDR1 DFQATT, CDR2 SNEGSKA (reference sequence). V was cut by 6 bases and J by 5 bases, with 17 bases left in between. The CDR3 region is CSATGQFVDQPQHF. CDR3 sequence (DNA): TGCAGTGCAACCGGACAATTCGTGGATCAGCCCCAGCATTTT.